This T cell receptor (beta chain) stems from a study of blood T cell repertoires in COVID-19. Study context: The United States, Italy and Spain provided the acute and convalescent COVID-19 samples. Nucleic acid was either cDNA or gDNA, and it came from T cells, B-cell-depleted T cells, or PBMCs.

The authors' processing: Reference gene primers were amplified, and this amplification served to estimate nucleated cell counts. Using immunoSEQ multiplex PCR, the repertoire was profiled, and TCRdb retains in-frame clones only, with some absent. V, J and clone size were drawn from that table, and D and trimming were deduced from the DNA. The sample shows approximately 290,000 clones, 75% to 90% of them seen only once. CDR1 and CDR2 (germline): MGHRA, YSYEKL. Trimming took off 11 bases at V and 3 bases at J, with 22 bases between the two ends. The CDR3 consists of 15 residues. The sequence came from a man between 18 and 35 years old with active or convalescent COVID-19. The chain recombines TRBV4-1 with TRBJ1-1, with D uncertain. Sequenced material: peripheral blood. CDR3 sequence: CAGSEDFGRHTEAFF. CDR3 DNA sequence: TGCGCCGGGTCTGAAGATTTTGGGAGACACACTGAAGCTTTCTTT.